This TCR beta chain was retrieved from a study of T cell responses to AZD1222 COVID-19 vaccine. The V segment lost 4 bases and the J segment 6 bases; nucleotides outside the gene matches: 6. Germline loops: CDR1 SEHNR, CDR2 FQNEAQ (reference sequence). The CDR3 length is 15 residues. TCRdb's table, derived via immunoSEQ multiplex PCR, lists solely in-frame clones and lacks some. The sample has about 130,000 clones, 88% seen once. A single count supports this clone. Its antigen is unknown. Study-level findings and limits: Repertoires in all cases were sampled only once the peak T cell response had passed.

The TCR originated in an adult in good health. The chain uses TRBV7-9 and TRBJ1-1; 12 bases are shared with TRBD1. The sequencing here drew on peripheral blood, taken on day 0 of MenACWY control vaccination. For the CDR3, the DNA is TGTGCCAGCAGCTCCCGGGACAGGGGGCTGTCTGAAGCTTTCTTT. Translation: CASSSRDRGLSEAFF.